This T cell receptor (beta chain) is from a study of T cell responses to AZD1222 COVID-19 vaccine. General study results and limits: Receipt of two AZD1222 doses was followed by a rise in Spike-specific TCR breadth and depth. Donors were mostly white British, more females; clonal diversity possibly underestimated.

With respect to this clone: Its antigen is undetermined.

Profiling relied on immunoSEQ multiplex PCR, and the TCRdb table lists in-frame clones only, not all of them. The sample consists of 20,000 to 30,000 clones, 80% to 90% of them appearing once. Sequences were derived from peripheral blood, sampled 28 days after the second AZD1222 dose. This TCR was sampled from an adult who received the AZD1222 COVID-19 vaccine.

The CDR3 DNA reads TGTGCCAGCAGCTTAATAATCAGAACTTCCAATGAGCAGTTCTTC. It translates to CASSLIIRTSNEQFF. The genes are TRBV7-9 and TRBJ2-1; no reliable D call. Trimming left V 2 bases short and J 6 bases short, with 14 bases between. Germline lookup yields CDR1 SEHNR and CDR2 FQNEAQ (reference sequence). The CDR3 runs 15 residues. Full variable domain (outside the CDR3, taken from reference TRBV7-9 and TRBJ2-1): DTGVSQNPRHKITKRGQNVTFRCDPISEHNRLYWYRQTLGQGPEFLTYFQNEAQLEKSRLLSDRFSAERPKGSFSTLEIQRTEQGDSAMYLCASSLIIRTSNEQFFGPGTRLTVL.